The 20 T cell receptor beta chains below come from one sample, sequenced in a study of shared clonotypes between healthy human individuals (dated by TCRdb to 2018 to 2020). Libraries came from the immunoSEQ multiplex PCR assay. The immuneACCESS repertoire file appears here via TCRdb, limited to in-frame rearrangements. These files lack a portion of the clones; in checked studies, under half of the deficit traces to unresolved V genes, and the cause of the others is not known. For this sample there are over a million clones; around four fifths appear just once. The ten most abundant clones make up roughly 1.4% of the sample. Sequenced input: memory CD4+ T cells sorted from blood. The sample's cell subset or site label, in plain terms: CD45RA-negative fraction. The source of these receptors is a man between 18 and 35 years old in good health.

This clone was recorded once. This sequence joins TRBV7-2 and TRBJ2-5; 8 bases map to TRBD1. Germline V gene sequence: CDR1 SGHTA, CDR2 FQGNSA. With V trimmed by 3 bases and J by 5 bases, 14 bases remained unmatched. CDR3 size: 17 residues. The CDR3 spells CASSFLAGQGGRETQYF. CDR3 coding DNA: TGTGCCAGCAGCTTCCTCGCCGGACAGGGTGGGAGGGAGACCCAGTACTTC.

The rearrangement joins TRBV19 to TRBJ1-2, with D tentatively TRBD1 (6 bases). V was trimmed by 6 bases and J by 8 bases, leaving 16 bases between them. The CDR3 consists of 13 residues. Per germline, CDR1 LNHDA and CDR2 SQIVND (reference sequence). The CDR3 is CASRIDRSSGYTF. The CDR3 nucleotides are TGTGCCAGTAGGATTGACAGGTCCTCCGGCTACACCTTC.

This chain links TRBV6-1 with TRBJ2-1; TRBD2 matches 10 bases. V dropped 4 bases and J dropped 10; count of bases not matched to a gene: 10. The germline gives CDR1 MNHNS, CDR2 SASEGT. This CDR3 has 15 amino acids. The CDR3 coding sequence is TGTGCCAGCAGTGTCCGCGCTAGCGGGAGTTCCGAGCAGTTCTTC. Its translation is CASSVRASGSSEQFF.

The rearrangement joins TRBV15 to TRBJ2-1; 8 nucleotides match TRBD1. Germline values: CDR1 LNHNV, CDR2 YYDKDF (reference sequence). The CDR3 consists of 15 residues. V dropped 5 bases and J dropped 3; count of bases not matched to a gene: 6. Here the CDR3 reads CATSVGQEDYNEQFF. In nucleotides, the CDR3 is TGTGCCACCAGCGTGGGACAGGAGGACTACAATGAGCAGTTCTTC.

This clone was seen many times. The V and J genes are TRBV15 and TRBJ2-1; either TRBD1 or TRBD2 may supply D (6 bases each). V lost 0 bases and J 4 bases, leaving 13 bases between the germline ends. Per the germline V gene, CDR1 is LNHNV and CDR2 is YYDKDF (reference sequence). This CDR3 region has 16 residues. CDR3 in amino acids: CATSRDGVGGYNEQFF. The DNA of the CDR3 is TGTGCCACCAGCAGAGATGGAGTAGGGGGGTACAATGAGCAGTTCTTC.

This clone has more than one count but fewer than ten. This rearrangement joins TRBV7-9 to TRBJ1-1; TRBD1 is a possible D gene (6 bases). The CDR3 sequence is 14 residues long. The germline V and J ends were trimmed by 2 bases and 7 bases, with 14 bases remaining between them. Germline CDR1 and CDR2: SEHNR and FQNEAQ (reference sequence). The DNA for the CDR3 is TGTGCCAGCAGCTTAAACACCCGGGACAATGAAGCTTTCTTT. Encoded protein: CASSLNTRDNEAFF.

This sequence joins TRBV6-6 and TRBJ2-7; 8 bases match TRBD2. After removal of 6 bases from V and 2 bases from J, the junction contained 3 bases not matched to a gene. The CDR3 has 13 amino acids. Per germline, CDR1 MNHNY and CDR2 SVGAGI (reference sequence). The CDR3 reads CASSWGLAYEQYF. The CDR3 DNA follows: TGTGCCAGCAGCTGGGGACTAGCCTACGAGCAGTACTTC.

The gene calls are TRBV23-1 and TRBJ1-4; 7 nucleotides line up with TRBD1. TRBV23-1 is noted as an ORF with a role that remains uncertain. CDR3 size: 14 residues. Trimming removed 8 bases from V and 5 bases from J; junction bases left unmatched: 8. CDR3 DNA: TGCGCCAGCGAACTGGGACAGAGGAATGAAAAACTGTTTTTT. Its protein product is CASELGQRNEKLFF.

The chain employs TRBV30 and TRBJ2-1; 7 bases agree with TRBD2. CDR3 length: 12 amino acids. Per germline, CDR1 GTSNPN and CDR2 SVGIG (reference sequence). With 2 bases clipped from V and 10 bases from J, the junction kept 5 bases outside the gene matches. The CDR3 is CAWSPTSIEQFF. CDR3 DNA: TGTGCCTGGAGTCCGACTAGCATCGAGCAGTTCTTC.

The CDR3 bases are TGTGCCAGCAGGGAGACAGCCTATGGCTACACCTTC. Translation: CASRETAYGYTF. The chain has TRBV2 and TRBJ1-2; weak D call: TRBD1 (5 bases). The germline CDR1 and CDR2 sequences are SNHLY and FYNNEI. The V gene lost 6 bases and the J gene lost 4 bases, with 9 bases spanning the gap. The CDR3 contains 12 residues.

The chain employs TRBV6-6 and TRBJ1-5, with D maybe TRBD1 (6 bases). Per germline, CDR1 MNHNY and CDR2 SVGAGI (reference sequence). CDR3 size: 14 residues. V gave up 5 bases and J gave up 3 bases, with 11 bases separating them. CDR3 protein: CASSLGQTNQPQHF. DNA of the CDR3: TGTGCCAGCAGTCTAGGACAGACCAATCAGCCCCAGCATTTT.

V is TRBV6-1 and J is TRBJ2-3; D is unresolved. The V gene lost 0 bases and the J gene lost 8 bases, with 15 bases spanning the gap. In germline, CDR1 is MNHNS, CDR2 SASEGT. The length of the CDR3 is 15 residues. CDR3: CASSEARLGQITQYF. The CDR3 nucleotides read TGTGCCAGCAGTGAAGCGCGGCTAGGCCAGATTACGCAGTATTTT.

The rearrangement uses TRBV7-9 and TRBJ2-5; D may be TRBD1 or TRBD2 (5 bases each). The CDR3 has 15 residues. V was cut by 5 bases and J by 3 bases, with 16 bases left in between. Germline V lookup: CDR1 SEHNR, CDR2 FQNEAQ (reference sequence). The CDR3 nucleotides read TGTGCCAGCAGCAAAATGGGGGTGTGGGAAGAGACCCAGTACTTC. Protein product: CASSKMGVWEETQYF.

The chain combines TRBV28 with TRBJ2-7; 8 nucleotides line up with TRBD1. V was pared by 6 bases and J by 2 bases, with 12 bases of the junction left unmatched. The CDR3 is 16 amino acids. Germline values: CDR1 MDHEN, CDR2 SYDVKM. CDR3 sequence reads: CASSPPPGQATYEQYF. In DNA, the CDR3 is TGTGCCAGCAGCCCCCCCCCGGGACAGGCGACCTACGAGCAGTACTTC.

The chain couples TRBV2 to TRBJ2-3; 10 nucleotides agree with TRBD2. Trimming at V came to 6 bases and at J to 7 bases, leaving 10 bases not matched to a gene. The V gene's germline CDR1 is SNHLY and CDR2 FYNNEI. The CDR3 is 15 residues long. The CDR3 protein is CASSLGLASTNTQYF. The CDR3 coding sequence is TGTGCCAGCAGCCTGGGACTAGCGAGTACAAATACGCAGTATTTT. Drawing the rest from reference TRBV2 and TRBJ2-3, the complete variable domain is EPEVTQTPSHQVTQMGQEVILRCVPISNHLYFYWYRQILGQKVEFLVSFYNNEISEKSEIFDDQFSVERPDGSNFTLKIRSTKLEDSAMYFCASSLGLASTNTQYFGPGTRLTVL.

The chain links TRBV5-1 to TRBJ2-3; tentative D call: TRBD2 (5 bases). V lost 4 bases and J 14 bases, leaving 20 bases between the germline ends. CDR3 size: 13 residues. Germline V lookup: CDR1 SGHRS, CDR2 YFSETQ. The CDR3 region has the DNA TGCGCCAGCAGCCTTGGCCCGAGTGCAGAGGGGTATTTT. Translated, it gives CASSLGPSAEGYF.

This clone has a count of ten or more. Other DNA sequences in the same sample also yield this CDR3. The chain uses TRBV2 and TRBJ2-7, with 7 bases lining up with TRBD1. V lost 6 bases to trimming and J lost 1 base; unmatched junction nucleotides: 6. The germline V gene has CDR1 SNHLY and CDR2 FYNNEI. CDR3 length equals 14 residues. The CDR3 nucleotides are TGTGCCAGCAGGGGGACAGTCTCTTCCTACGAGCAGTACTTC. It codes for CASRGTVSSYEQYF.

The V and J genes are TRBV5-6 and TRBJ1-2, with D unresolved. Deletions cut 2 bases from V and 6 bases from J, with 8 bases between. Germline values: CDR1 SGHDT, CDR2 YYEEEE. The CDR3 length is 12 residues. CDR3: CASSLEGHGYTF. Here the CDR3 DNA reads TGTGCCAGCAGCTTAGAAGGGCATGGCTACACCTTC.

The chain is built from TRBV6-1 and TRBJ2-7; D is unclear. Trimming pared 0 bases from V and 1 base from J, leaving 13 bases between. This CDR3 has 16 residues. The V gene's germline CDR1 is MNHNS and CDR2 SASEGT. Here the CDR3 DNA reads TGTGCCAGCAGTGAAGCGTGGTGGCCAGCTTCCTACGAGCAGTACTTC. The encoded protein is CASSEAWWPASYEQYF.

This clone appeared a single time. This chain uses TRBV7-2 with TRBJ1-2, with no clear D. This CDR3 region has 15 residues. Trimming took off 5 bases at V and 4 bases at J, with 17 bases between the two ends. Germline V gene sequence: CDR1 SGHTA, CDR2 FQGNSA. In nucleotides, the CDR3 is TGTGCCAGCAGCGCCCAGGTGTGGGGAGGCTATGGCTACACCTTC. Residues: CASSAQVWGGYGYTF.